Listed below are T cell receptor beta chains from one sample, sequenced in a study of cytomegalovirus exposure and HLA in healthy donors. Data came from immunoSEQ multiplex PCR; TCRdb stores just in-frame clones and leaves some out. This table holds about 90,000 clones, roughly four fifths found once. Material for sequencing was PBMCs. All receptors derive from a woman aged 40 to 55 in good health and CMV-seropositive. Each CDR3 is given with its conserved first and last residue. A D gene is named only where the DNA matches it firmly. Clone size is given for some rows only: seen once, a few or many times, or a class if the clone is expanded.

clone_size: NA; d_call: TRBD1; j_call: TRBJ1-1; v_call: TRBV4-2; cdr3_aa: CASSQQDRGTGEAFF; cdr3_nt: TGTGCCAGCAGCCAACAGGACAGGGGGACGGGTGAAGCTTTCTTT
clone_size: NA; d_call: NA; j_call: TRBJ2-7; v_call: TRBV27; cdr3_aa: CASRGAGKYEQYF; cdr3_nt: TGTGCCAGCAGAGGCGCGGGTAAATACGAGCAGTACTTC
clone_size: few; d_call: NA; j_call: TRBJ1-5; v_call: TRBV28; cdr3_aa: CASSFQGFGNQPQHF; cdr3_nt: TGTGCCAGCTCCTTTCAGGGTTTCGGCAATCAGCCCCAGCATTTT
clone_size: NA; d_call: TRBD1; j_call: TRBJ1-2; v_call: TRBV28; cdr3_aa: CAGQGVGYGYTF; cdr3_nt: TGTGCCGGCCAGGGGGTCGGCTATGGCTACACCTTC
clone_size: NA; d_call: NA; j_call: TRBJ1-1; v_call: TRBV15; cdr3_aa: CATSSYGGGPGGTEAFF; cdr3_nt: TGTGCCACCAGCAGCTATGGTGGAGGGCCGGGAGGGACTGAAGCTTTCTTT
clone_size: many; d_call: NA; j_call: TRBJ1-2; v_call: TRBV7-2; cdr3_aa: CASSLGSPGGYTF; cdr3_nt: TGTGCCAGCAGCTTAGGCAGTCCGGGGGGCTACACCTTC
clone_size: NA; d_call: TRBD1; j_call: TRBJ2-1; v_call: TRBV18; cdr3_aa: CASRMGQEYNEQFF; cdr3_nt: TGTGCCAGCCGAATGGGACAGGAATACAATGAGCAGTTCTTC
clone_size: NA; d_call: NA; j_call: TRBJ2-1; v_call: TRBV9; cdr3_aa: CASSVRGPGGDNEQFF; cdr3_nt: TGTGCCAGCAGCGTAAGAGGACCAGGCGGGGACAATGAGCAGTTCTTC
clone_size: NA; d_call: NA; j_call: TRBJ1-4; v_call: TRBV18; cdr3_aa: CASSPNSGMGANEKLFF; cdr3_nt: TGTGCCAGCTCACCAAACAGTGGCATGGGAGCTAATGAAAAACTGTTTTTT
clone_size: NA; d_call: NA; j_call: TRBJ2-7; v_call: TRBV15; cdr3_aa: CATSRGGNSYEQYF; cdr3_nt: TGTGCCACCAGCAGAGGTGGCAACTCCTACGAGCAGTACTTC
clone_size: NA; d_call: NA; j_call: TRBJ1-2; v_call: TRBV19; cdr3_aa: CASSPAGLGYTF; cdr3_nt: TGTGCCAGTAGTCCCGCAGGGCTAGGCTACACCTTC
clone_size: NA; d_call: TRBD2; j_call: TRBJ2-3; v_call: TRBV19; cdr3_aa: CASGIAGSTDTQYF; cdr3_nt: TGTGCCAGTGGGATAGCGGGAAGCACAGATACGCAGTATTTT
clone_size: NA; d_call: TRBD2; j_call: TRBJ2-7; v_call: TRBV18; cdr3_aa: CASSPGGSGLYEQYF; cdr3_nt: TGTGCCAGCTCACCTGGGGGTAGCGGGCTCTACGAGCAGTACTTC
clone_size: NA; d_call: NA; j_call: TRBJ1-3; v_call: TRBV19; cdr3_aa: CASRPVGSSGNTIYF; cdr3_nt: TGTGCCAGCCGCCCGGTGGGGAGTAGTGGAAACACCATATATTTT
clone_size: NA; d_call: TRBD2; j_call: TRBJ2-7; v_call: TRBV5-1; cdr3_aa: CASGISGGAEQYF; cdr3_nt: TGCGCCAGCGGGATTAGCGGGGGGGCCGAGCAGTACTTC
clone_size: NA; d_call: TRBD1; j_call: TRBJ2-2; v_call: TRBV13; cdr3_aa: CASSLEGGGRAGELFF; cdr3_nt: TGTGCCAGCAGCCTCGAAGGGGGCGGAAGAGCCGGGGAGCTGTTTTTT
clone_size: NA; d_call: TRBD1; j_call: TRBJ2-2; v_call: TRBV28; cdr3_aa: CASRQSGTGGTGELFF; cdr3_nt: TGTGCCAGCAGGCAATCAGGGACAGGGGGGACGGGGGAGCTGTTTTTT
clone_size: NA; d_call: NA; j_call: TRBJ2-3; v_call: TRBV7-2; cdr3_aa: CASSSPGSTQYF; cdr3_nt: TGTGCCAGCAGCTCACCGGGATCTACGCAGTATTTT
clone_size: NA; d_call: NA; j_call: TRBJ2-2; v_call: TRBV12-5; cdr3_aa: CASGLVAGGELFF; cdr3_nt: TGTGCTAGTGGTTTGGTCGCGGGTGGGGAGCTGTTTTTT
clone_size: NA; d_call: TRBD2; j_call: TRBJ2-3; v_call: TRBV7-3; cdr3_aa: CASSLTGGDTQYF; cdr3_nt: TGTGCCAGCAGCTTAACGGGGGGGGATACGCAGTATTTT
clone_size: NA; d_call: TRBD2; j_call: TRBJ2-5; v_call: TRBV28; cdr3_aa: CASSSGSETQYF; cdr3_nt: TGTGCCAGCAGCAGCGGGAGTGAGACCCAGTACTTC
clone_size: NA; d_call: NA; j_call: TRBJ2-2; v_call: TRBV28; cdr3_aa: CASSPTRSVGTGELFF; cdr3_nt: TGTGCCAGCAGTCCCACGCGGAGCGTCGGCACCGGGGAGCTGTTTTTT
clone_size: NA; d_call: NA; j_call: TRBJ1-5; v_call: TRBV7-9; cdr3_aa: CSSSLGSERGNQPQHF; cdr3_nt: TGTTCCAGCAGCTTAGGTTCGGAGCGCGGCAATCAGCCCCAGCATTTT
clone_size: NA; d_call: NA; j_call: TRBJ2-3; v_call: TRBV5-1; cdr3_aa: CASSLAADTDTQYF; cdr3_nt: TGCGCCAGCAGCTTGGCGGCGGACACAGATACGCAGTATTTT
clone_size: NA; d_call: NA; j_call: TRBJ2-7; v_call: TRBV11-2; cdr3_aa: CASSLYEPGYPRSSYEQYF; cdr3_nt: TGTGCCAGCAGCTTATATGAACCGGGATATCCCAGGAGCTCCTACGAGCAGTACTTC
clone_size: NA; d_call: NA; j_call: TRBJ2-7; v_call: TRBV7-7; cdr3_aa: CASSPGASYEQYF; cdr3_nt: TGTGCTAGCAGCCCAGGGGCATCCTACGAGCAGTACTTC
clone_size: NA; d_call: NA; j_call: TRBJ2-7; v_call: TRBV19; cdr3_aa: CASSITGSSYEQYF; cdr3_nt: TGTGCCAGTAGTATAACGGGGAGCAGCTACGAGCAGTACTTC
clone_size: NA; d_call: NA; j_call: TRBJ2-1; v_call: TRBV5-4; cdr3_aa: CASSLNGGDEQFF; cdr3_nt: TGTGCCAGCAGCTTGAATGGCGGCGATGAGCAGTTCTTC
clone_size: NA; d_call: TRBD1; j_call: TRBJ2-1; v_call: TRBV7-3; cdr3_aa: CASSQTGDWYNEQFF; cdr3_nt: TGTGCCAGCAGCCAGACAGGGGATTGGTACAATGAGCAGTTCTTC
clone_size: NA; d_call: NA; j_call: TRBJ2-7; v_call: TRBV27; cdr3_aa: CASRPNHQGIYEQYF; cdr3_nt: TGTGCCAGCAGACCAAATCATCAGGGAATCTACGAGCAGTACTTC
clone_size: few; d_call: NA; j_call: TRBJ2-5; v_call: TRBV19; cdr3_aa: CATQAGETQYF; cdr3_nt: TGTGCCACCCAGGCGGGGGAGACCCAGTACTTC
clone_size: NA; d_call: NA; j_call: TRBJ1-5; v_call: TRBV18; cdr3_aa: CASSPSAGAGGQPQHF; cdr3_nt: TGTGCCAGCTCACCTTCGGCGGGGGCGGGAGGTCAGCCCCAGCATTTT
clone_size: NA; d_call: TRBD2; j_call: TRBJ2-7; v_call: TRBV4-1; cdr3_aa: CASSLGLAYEQYF; cdr3_nt: TGCGCCAGCAGCCTCGGACTAGCTTACGAGCAGTACTTC
clone_size: NA; d_call: TRBD1; j_call: TRBJ2-7; v_call: TRBV15; cdr3_aa: CATGDRDRAAEQYF; cdr3_nt: TGTGCCACCGGAGATCGGGACAGGGCTGCCGAGCAGTACTTC
clone_size: few; d_call: TRBD2; j_call: TRBJ2-2; v_call: TRBV5-5; cdr3_aa: CASSLAGPTGELFF; cdr3_nt: TGTGCCAGCAGCTTAGCGGGACCCACCGGGGAGCTGTTTTTT
clone_size: NA; d_call: TRBD1; j_call: TRBJ1-2; v_call: TRBV5-6; cdr3_aa: CASGTGGAKGYTF; cdr3_nt: TGTGCCAGCGGGACAGGGGGCGCGAAGGGCTACACCTTC
clone_size: NA; d_call: TRBD2; j_call: TRBJ2-2; v_call: TRBV9; cdr3_aa: CASSSSRGLAGAYGELFF; cdr3_nt: TGTGCCAGCAGCTCCTCCCGGGGACTAGCGGGAGCATACGGGGAGCTGTTTTTT
clone_size: NA; d_call: TRBD1; j_call: TRBJ2-1; v_call: TRBV29-1; cdr3_aa: CSVDSQGAVGEQFF; cdr3_nt: TGCAGCGTTGACAGCCAGGGGGCGGTGGGTGAGCAGTTCTTC
clone_size: NA; d_call: NA; j_call: TRBJ1-1; v_call: TRBV6-6; cdr3_aa: CASSGFFGANTEAFF; cdr3_nt: TGTGCCAGCAGTGGTTTCTTCGGTGCGAACACTGAAGCTTTCTTT
clone_size: NA; d_call: NA; j_call: TRBJ2-1; v_call: TRBV29-1; cdr3_aa: CSVDIRDSKFF; cdr3_nt: TGCAGCGTTGATATAAGGGACTCGAAGTTCTTC
clone_size: NA; d_call: NA; j_call: TRBJ2-7; v_call: TRBV19; cdr3_aa: CASSHRTRPYEQYF; cdr3_nt: TGTGCCAGTAGTCATCGGACACGACCCTACGAGCAGTACTTC
clone_size: NA; d_call: NA; j_call: TRBJ1-1; v_call: TRBV28; cdr3_aa: CASRPRLRNTEAFF; cdr3_nt: TGTGCCAGCCGTCCGCGGTTGCGGAACACTGAAGCTTTCTTT
clone_size: NA; d_call: TRBD2; j_call: TRBJ2-1; v_call: TRBV5-1; cdr3_aa: CASSSTSGSGSYNEQFF; cdr3_nt: TGCGCCAGCAGCTCGACTAGCGGGAGCGGCTCCTACAATGAGCAGTTCTTC
clone_size: NA; d_call: TRBD1; j_call: TRBJ2-4; v_call: TRBV19; cdr3_aa: CASSTRQGSYF; cdr3_nt: TGTGCCAGTAGTACTCGACAGGGTTCATACTTC
clone_size: NA; d_call: TRBD2; j_call: TRBJ2-1; v_call: TRBV16; cdr3_aa: CASSQSPAGPHNEQFF; cdr3_nt: TGTGCCAGCAGCCAATCGCCAGCGGGGCCCCACAATGAGCAGTTCTTC
clone_size: once; d_call: TRBD1; j_call: TRBJ1-2; v_call: TRBV25-1; cdr3_aa: CASRGDGTGRFYGYTF; cdr3_nt: TGTGCCAGCAGGGGGGACGGGACAGGGCGATTCTATGGCTACACCTTC
clone_size: NA; d_call: TRBD1; j_call: TRBJ1-2; v_call: TRBV11-2; cdr3_aa: CASSDRDRVRANYGYTF; cdr3_nt: TGTGCCAGCAGCGACCGGGACAGGGTTAGAGCTAACTATGGCTACACCTTC
clone_size: NA; d_call: NA; j_call: TRBJ1-1; v_call: TRBV7-9; cdr3_aa: CASSRAGALTEAFF; cdr3_nt: TGTGCCAGCAGCCGGGCGGGGGCACTAACTGAAGCTTTCTTT
clone_size: once; d_call: NA; j_call: TRBJ2-7; v_call: TRBV30; cdr3_aa: CAWSVSWQDSSYEQYF; cdr3_nt: TGTGCCTGGAGTGTTTCTTGGCAGGACAGCTCCTACGAGCAGTACTTC
clone_size: NA; d_call: NA; j_call: TRBJ2-7; v_call: TRBV7-2; cdr3_aa: CASSPLYEQYF; cdr3_nt: TGTGCCAGCAGCCCCCTCTACGAGCAGTACTTC
clone_size: NA; d_call: TRBD2; j_call: TRBJ2-7; v_call: TRBV27; cdr3_aa: CASSLSLAGAYEQYF; cdr3_nt: TGTGCCAGCAGTTTATCCCTAGCGGGGGCCTACGAGCAGTACTTC
clone_size: NA; d_call: NA; j_call: TRBJ2-1; v_call: TRBV2; cdr3_aa: CASSPYNEQFF; cdr3_nt: TGTGCCAGCAGTCCGTACAATGAGCAGTTCTTC
clone_size: few; d_call: NA; j_call: TRBJ2-2; v_call: TRBV4-1; cdr3_aa: CASSQIFTGELFF; cdr3_nt: TGCGCCAGCAGCCAAATCTTCACCGGGGAGCTGTTTTTT
clone_size: NA; d_call: NA; j_call: TRBJ2-5; v_call: TRBV5-4; cdr3_aa: CASSLEGRETQYF; cdr3_nt: TGTGCCAGCAGCTTGGAAGGGAGAGAGACCCAGTACTTC
clone_size: NA; d_call: NA; j_call: TRBJ2-5; v_call: TRBV27; cdr3_aa: CASSRSSEGSETQYF; cdr3_nt: TGTGCCAGCAGCCGCTCCTCGGAGGGTTCGGAGACCCAGTACTTC
clone_size: NA; d_call: TRBD2; j_call: TRBJ2-1; v_call: TRBV5-5; cdr3_aa: CASSPGGGTYNEQFF; cdr3_nt: TGTGCCAGCAGCCCGGGGGGGGGTACCTACAATGAGCAGTTCTTC
clone_size: NA; d_call: NA; j_call: TRBJ1-1; v_call: TRBV19; cdr3_aa: CASSGGSSEAFF; cdr3_nt: TGTGCCAGTAGTGGCGGGTCTTCTGAAGCTTTCTTT